This T cell receptor beta chain was obtained from a study of identical twins. In germline, CDR1 is ENHRY, CDR2 SYGVKD. V was cut by 7 bases and J by 0 bases, with 11 bases left in between. The CDR3 loop spans 14 amino acids. MiXCR, applied by TCRdb to the 5' RACE reads, yields one record per CDR3 protein. The profile shows around 290,000 distinct CDR3 sequences, 9.5% of them singletons. There are a few counts of this clonotype. Healthy Caucasians made up all donors. These same data were also listed under a study on yellow fever vaccine responses in identical twins.

Sequencing input: CD8+ T cells sorted from blood. This receptor was taken from a woman aged 18-29 years in good health. The chain joins TRBV10-3 to TRBJ2-3; no definite D call. This CDR3 reads CAITPAESTDTQYF. Written as DNA, the CDR3 is TGTGCCATCACCCCAGCTGAGAGCACAGATACGCAGTATTTT.